This T cell receptor beta chain was found in a study of blood T cells in healthy people across ages. General study findings and limits: Getting older went along with TCR beta diversity per million T cells dropping roughly linearly.

This CDR3 contains 16 residues. The V end lost 6 bases, the J end lost 0 bases, and 15 bases lay between the germline ends. Germline V gene sequence: CDR1 MNHNY, CDR2 SVGAGI (reference sequence). Combining a sample-barcoded 5' primer with a J-beta primer mix, a second PCR ran for roughly 7 to 11 cycles. Every sample gave at least 3 million paired-end reads containing CDR3. TCRdb independently ran MiXCR on the 5' RACE reads; one entry per CDR3 protein. The sample lists about 580,000 distinct CDR3 sequences, more than 45% occurring once. This clonotype was recorded many times. Antigen specificity is unknown.

The sequence was collected from a man older than 75 in good health. Sequenced input: blood. V usage is TRBV6-6 and J usage is TRBJ1-5; D might be TRBD1 (6 bases). CDR3 protein: CASSPDSGDSNQPQHF. CDR3 sequence (DNA): TGTGCCAGCAGCCCGGATTCAGGGGATAGCAATCAGCCCCAGCATTTT.